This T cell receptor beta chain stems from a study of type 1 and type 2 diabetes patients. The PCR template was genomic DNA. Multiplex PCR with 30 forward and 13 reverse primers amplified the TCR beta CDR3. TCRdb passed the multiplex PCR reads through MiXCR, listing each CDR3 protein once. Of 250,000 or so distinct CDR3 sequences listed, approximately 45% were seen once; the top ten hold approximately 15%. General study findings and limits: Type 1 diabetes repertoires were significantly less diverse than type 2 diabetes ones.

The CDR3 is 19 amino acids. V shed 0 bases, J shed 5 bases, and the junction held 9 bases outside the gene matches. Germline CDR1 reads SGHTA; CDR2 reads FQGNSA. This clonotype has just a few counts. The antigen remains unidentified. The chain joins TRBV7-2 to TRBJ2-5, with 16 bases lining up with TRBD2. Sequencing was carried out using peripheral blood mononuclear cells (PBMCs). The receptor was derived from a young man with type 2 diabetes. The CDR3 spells CASSLAPGLAGGPQETQYF. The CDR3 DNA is TGTGCCAGCAGCTTAGCCCCGGGACTAGCGGGAGGGCCTCAGGAGACCCAGTACTTC.